This TCR beta chain was profiled in a study of radiation and T cells in renal cell carcinoma. Looking at the study overall: Nephrectomy followed 15 Gy stereotactic body radiation by 4 weeks.

On this clone itself: Its matching antigen is unknown.

Produced via immunoSEQ multiplex PCR; TCRdb's table is partial and in-frame only. The sample lists about 150,000 clones; roughly 87% were seen once. CDR1 is SGHNT, CDR2 YYREEE, per germline (reference sequence). This CDR3 spans 20 amino acids. The V gene end was trimmed by 2 bases and the J gene end by 0 bases; junction bases not matched to a gene: 13. Documented time point: blood 2 weeks post-SBRT. Treatment specified: 15 Gy SBRT to primary tumor, nephrectomy 4 weeks later. Clear cell pathology was present in this patient's renal cell carcinoma. General study points: Top tumor clonotypes rose in blood 2 weeks post-radiation, then contracted.

The J gene is TRBJ2-6, the V gene TRBV5-4, with TRBD1 identical over 8 bases. The sequenced sample was blood, obtained from a patient whose treatment included radiotherapy and nephrectomy. This clonotype was obtained from a woman aged 45-59 years with renal cell carcinoma. The CDR3 coding sequence is TGTGCCAGCAGCTTTCCGCGATCAGGGGGCCGGTCCTCTGGGGCCAACGTCCTGACTTTC. This sequence encodes CASSFPRSGGRSSGANVLTF.